The 5 T cell receptor beta chains given below trace back to one sample, sequenced in a study of blood T cell repertoires in COVID-19. Using immunoSEQ multiplex PCR, the repertoire was profiled, and TCRdb retains in-frame clones only, with some absent. The data hold 90,000 to 110,000 clones, with under 90% observed a single time. The specimen was peripheral blood. The receptors were sampled from a woman between 45 and 65 years old with acute or convalescent COVID-19.

The chain employs TRBV18 and TRBJ2-2; 9 positions match TRBD1. Germline V gene lookup returns CDR1 KGHSH and CDR2 LQKENI. This CDR3 is built from 16 residues. The V and J ends lost 2 bases and 3 bases, in that order; junction bases with no gene match: 4. The CDR3 bases are TGTGCCAGCTCACCATACACAGGGGGCGACACCGGGGAGCTGTTTTTT. It translates to CASSPYTGGDTGELFF.

As regards this clone: A junction end diverges from the germline sequence, so it may reflect a read error. At the DNA level, this CDR3 is encoded by other sequences in the same sample as well. The chain joins TRBV2 to TRBJ1-1; D not resolved. The germline V gene encodes CDR1 SNHLY and CDR2 FYNNEI. This CDR3 spans 15 amino acids. The CDR3 DNA reads as TGTGCCAGCACCGGAGAGGGCGCCCCGGAGACTGAAGCCTTCTTT. Protein product: CASTGEGAPETEAFF.

This sequence joins TRBV5-5 and TRBJ2-7; D perhaps matches TRBD2 (6 bases). CDR1 is SGHKS, CDR2 YYEKEE, per germline (reference sequence). The CDR3 spans 14 residues. Between the trimmed V and J ends, which lost 2 bases and 11 bases, there was a span of 20 bases. The CDR3, as DNA: TGTGCCAGCAGCTTCGTGGGTAGCGGCAGAGAAGAGTACTTC. Encoded protein: CASSFVGSGREEYF.

The chain is built from TRBV12-3 or TRBV12-4 and TRBJ1-1, with no clear D. The germline V and J ends were trimmed by 4 bases and 10 bases, with 7 bases remaining between them. The CDR3 spans 10 residues. The CDR3 DNA reads as TGTGCCAGCAGTTCAGTTCGAGCTTTCTTT. This sequence encodes CASSSVRAFF.

This chain links TRBV6-5 with TRBJ1-6; no clear D. Germline CDR1 is MNHEY and CDR2 is SVGAGI. V shed 4 bases and J shed 10 bases, with 11 bases lying between them. This CDR3 has 13 amino acids. For the CDR3, the DNA is TGTGCCAGCAGTTCCAATATGCGGTCACCCCTCCACTTT. This codes for CASSSNMRSPLHF.